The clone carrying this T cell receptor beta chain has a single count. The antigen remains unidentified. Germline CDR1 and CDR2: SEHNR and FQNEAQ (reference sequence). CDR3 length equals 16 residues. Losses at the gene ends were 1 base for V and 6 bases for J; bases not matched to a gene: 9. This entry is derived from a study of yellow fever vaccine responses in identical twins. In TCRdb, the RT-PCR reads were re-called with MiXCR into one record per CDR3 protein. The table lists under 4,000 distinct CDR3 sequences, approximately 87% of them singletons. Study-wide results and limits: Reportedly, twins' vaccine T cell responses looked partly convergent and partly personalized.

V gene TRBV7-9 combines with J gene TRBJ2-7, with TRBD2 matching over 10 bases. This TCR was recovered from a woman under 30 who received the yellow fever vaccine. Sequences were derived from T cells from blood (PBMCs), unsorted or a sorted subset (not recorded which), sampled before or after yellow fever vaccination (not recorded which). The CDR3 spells CASSLDPPAGGLEQYF. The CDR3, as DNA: TGTGCCAGCAGCTTAGATCCTCCAGCGGGAGGGCTCGAGCAGTACTTC.